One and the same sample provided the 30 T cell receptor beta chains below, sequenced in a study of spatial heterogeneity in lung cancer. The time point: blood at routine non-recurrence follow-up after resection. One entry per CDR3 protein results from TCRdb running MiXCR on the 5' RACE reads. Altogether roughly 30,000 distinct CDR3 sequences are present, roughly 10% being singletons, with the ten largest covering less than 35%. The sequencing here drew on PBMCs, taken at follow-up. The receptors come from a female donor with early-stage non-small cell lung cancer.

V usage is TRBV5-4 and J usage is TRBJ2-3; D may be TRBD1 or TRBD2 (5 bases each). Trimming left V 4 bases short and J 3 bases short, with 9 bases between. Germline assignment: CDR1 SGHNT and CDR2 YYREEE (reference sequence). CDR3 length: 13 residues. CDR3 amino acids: CASSREGTDTQYF. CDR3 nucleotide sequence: TGTGCCAGCAGCCGCGAGGGGACAGATACGCAGTATTTT.

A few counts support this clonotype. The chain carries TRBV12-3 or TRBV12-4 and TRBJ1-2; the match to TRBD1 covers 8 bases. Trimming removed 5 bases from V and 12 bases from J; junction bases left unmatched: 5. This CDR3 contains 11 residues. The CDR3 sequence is CASSPGQGNTF. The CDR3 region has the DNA TGTGCCAGCAGTCCCGGACAGGGAAACACCTTC.

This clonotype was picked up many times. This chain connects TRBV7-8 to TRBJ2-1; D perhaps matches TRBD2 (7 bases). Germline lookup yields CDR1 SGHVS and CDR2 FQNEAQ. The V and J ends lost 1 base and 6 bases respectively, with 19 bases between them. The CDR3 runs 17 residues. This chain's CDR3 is CASSLGRGAREGNEQFF. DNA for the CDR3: TGTGCCAGCAGCTTAGGCCGGGGGGCCCGCGAGGGCAATGAGCAGTTCTTC.

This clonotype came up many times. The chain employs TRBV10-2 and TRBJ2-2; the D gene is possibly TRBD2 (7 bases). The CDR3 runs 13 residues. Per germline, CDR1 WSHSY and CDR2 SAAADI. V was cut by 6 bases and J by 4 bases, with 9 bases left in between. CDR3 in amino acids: CASRGGGTGELFF. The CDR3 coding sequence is TGCGCCAGCAGGGGAGGGGGCACCGGGGAGCTGTTTTTT.

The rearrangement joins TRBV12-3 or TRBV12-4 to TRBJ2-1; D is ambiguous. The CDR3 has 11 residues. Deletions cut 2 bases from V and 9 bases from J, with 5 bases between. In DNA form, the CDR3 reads TGTGCCAGCAGTTTAATGCTTGAGCAGTTCTTC. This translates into CASSLMLEQFF.

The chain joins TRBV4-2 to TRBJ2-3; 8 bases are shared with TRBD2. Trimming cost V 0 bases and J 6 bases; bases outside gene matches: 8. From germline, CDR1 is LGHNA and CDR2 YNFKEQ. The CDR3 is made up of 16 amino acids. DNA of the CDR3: TGTGCCAGCAGCCAAGAGGGCGGGGGGAACACCGATACGCAGTATTTT. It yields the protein CASSQEGGGNTDTQYF.

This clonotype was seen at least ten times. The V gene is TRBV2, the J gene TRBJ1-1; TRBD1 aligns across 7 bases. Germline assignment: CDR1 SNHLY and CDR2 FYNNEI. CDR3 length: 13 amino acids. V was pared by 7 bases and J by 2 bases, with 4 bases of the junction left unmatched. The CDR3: CASTQGDNTEAFF. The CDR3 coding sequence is TGTGCCAGCACCCAGGGGGATAACACTGAAGCTTTCTTT.

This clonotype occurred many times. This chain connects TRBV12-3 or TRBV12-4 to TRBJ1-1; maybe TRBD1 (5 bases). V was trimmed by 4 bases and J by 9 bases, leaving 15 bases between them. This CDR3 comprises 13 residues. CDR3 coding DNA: TGTGCCAGCAGTTCCGGGGCGGTGGTGCAAGCTTTCTTT. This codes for CASSSGAVVQAFF.

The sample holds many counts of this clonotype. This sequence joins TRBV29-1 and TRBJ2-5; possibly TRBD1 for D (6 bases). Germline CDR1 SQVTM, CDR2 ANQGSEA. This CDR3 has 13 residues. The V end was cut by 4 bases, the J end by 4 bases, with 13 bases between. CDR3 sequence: CSVAGTWGETQYF. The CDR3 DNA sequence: TGCAGCGTTGCCGGGACATGGGGAGAGACCCAGTACTTC.

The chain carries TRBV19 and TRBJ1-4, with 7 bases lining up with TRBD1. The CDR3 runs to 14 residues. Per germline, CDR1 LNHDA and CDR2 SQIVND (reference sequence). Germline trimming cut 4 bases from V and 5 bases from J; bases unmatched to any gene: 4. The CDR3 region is CASSRDSTNEKLFF. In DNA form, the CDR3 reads TGTGCCAGTAGTAGGGACAGCACGAATGAAAAACTGTTTTTT.

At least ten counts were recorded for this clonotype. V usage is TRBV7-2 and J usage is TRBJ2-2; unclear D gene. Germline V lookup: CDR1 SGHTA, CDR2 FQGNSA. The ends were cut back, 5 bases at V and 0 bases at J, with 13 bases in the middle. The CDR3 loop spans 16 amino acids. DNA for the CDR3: TGTGCCAGCAGCCGGTGGGTAGAACCGAACACCGGGGAGCTGTTTTTT. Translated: CASSRWVEPNTGELFF.

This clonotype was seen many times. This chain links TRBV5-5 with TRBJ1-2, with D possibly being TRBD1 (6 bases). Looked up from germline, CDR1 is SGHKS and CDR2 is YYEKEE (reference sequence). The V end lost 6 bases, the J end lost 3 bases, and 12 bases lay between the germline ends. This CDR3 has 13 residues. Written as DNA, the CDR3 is TGTGCCAGCACTCAGGGGTGGGACTATGGCTACACCTTC. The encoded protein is CASTQGWDYGYTF. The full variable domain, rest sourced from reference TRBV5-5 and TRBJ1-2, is DAGVTQSPTHLIKTRGQQVTLRCSPISGHKSVSWYQQVLGQGPQFIFQYYEKEERGRGNFPDRFSARQFPNYSSELNVNALLLGDSALYLCASTQGWDYGYTFGSGTRLTVV.

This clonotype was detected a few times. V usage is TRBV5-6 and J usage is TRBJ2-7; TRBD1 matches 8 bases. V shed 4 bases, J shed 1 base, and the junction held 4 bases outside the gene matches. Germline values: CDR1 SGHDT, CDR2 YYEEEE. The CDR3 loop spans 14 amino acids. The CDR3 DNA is TGTGCCAGCAGCCCCTACAGGGGGTCCTACGAGCAGTACTTC. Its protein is CASSPYRGSYEQYF.

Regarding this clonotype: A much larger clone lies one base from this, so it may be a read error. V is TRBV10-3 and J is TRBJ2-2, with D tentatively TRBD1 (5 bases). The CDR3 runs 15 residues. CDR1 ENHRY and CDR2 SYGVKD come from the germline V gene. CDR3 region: CAISRTTENTEELFF. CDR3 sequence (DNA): TGTGCCATCAGCAGAACGACAGAGAACACCGAGGAGCTGTTTTTT.

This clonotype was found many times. CDR3 residues: CASRTGGGGSEKLFF. CDR3 nucleotide sequence: TGCGCCAGCAGGACGGGCGGGGGCGGAAGTGAAAAACTGTTTTTT. The V gene is TRBV5-1, the J gene TRBJ1-4, with D perhaps matching TRBD1 (6 bases). The CDR3 spans 15 residues. CDR1 and CDR2 (germline): SGHRS, YFSETQ. V lost 5 bases to trimming and J lost 7 bases, with 18 bases between them. The whole variable domain, remainder taken from reference TRBV5-1 and TRBJ1-4, is KAGVTQTPRYLIKTRGQQVTLSCSPISGHRSVSWYQQTPGQGLQFLFEYFSETQRNKGNFPGRFSGRQFSNSRSEMNVSTLELGDSALYLCASRTGGGGSEKLFFGSGTQLSVL.

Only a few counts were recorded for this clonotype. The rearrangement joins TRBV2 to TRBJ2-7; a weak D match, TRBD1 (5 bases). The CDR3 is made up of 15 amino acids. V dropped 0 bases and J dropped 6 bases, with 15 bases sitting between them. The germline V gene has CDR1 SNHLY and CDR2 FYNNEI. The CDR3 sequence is CASSEAGQGIGEQYF. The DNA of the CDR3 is TGTGCCAGCAGTGAAGCAGGTCAGGGAATAGGCGAGCAGTACTTC.

CDR3: CASAGIQETQYF. DNA of the CDR3: TGTGCCAGCGCCGGCATCCAAGAGACCCAGTACTTC. V is TRBV7-9 and J is TRBJ2-5; no definite D call. Trimming cost V 8 bases and J 1 base, with 8 bases left between them. Germline CDR1 reads SEHNR; CDR2 reads FQNEAQ (reference sequence). The CDR3 sequence is 12 residues long.

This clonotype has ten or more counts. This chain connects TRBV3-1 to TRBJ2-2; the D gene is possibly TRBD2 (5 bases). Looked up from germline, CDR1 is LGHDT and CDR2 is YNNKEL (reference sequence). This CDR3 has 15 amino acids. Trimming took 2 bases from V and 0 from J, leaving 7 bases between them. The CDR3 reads CASSQTGANTGELFF. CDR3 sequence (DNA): TGTGCCAGCAGCCAAACCGGGGCGAACACCGGGGAGCTGTTTTTT.

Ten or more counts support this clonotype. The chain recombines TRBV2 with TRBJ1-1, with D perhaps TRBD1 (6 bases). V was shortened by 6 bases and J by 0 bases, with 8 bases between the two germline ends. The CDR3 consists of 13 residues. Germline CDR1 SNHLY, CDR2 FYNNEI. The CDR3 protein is CASRGAMNTEAFF. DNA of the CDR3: TGTGCCAGCAGGGGGGCGATGAACACTGAAGCTTTCTTT.

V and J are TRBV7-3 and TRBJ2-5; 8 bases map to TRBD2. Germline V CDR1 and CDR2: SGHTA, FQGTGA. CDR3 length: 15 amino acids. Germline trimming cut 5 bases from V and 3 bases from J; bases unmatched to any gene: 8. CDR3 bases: TGTGCCAGCAGCCGAAGCGGGGGCCCGAAAGAGACCCAGTACTTC. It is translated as CASSRSGGPKETQYF.

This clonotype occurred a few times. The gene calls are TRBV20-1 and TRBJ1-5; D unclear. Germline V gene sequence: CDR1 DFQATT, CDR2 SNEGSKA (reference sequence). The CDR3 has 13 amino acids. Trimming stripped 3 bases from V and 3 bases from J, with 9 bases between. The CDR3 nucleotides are TGCAGTGCTAGCTCGAACCCCAATCAGCCCCAGCATTTT. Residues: CSASSNPNQPQHF.

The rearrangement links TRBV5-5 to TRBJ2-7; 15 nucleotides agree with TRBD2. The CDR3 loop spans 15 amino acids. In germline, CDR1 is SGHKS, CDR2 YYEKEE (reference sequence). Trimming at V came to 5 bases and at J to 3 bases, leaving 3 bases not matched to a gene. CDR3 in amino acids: CASSWGLAGGYEQYF. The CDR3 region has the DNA TGTGCCAGCAGTTGGGGACTAGCGGGAGGCTACGAGCAGTACTTC.

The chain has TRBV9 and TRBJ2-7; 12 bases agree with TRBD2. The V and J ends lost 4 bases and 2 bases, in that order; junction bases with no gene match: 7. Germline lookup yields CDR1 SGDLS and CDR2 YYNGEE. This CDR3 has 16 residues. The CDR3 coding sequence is TGTGCCAGCAGCCCACGACTAGCGGGGGTACCCTACGAGCAGTACTTC. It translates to CASSPRLAGVPYEQYF.

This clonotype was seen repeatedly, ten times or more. CDR3 in DNA: TGTGCCAGCAGCTCCCCCGGAGCAGTGCGCTACACCTTC. Translated, it gives CASSSPGAVRYTF. The genes are TRBV7-3 and TRBJ1-2; D is unclear. Germline V gene sequence: CDR1 SGHTA, CDR2 FQGTGA. The CDR3 is 13 amino acids. V lost 4 bases to trimming and J lost 9 bases, with 15 bases between them.

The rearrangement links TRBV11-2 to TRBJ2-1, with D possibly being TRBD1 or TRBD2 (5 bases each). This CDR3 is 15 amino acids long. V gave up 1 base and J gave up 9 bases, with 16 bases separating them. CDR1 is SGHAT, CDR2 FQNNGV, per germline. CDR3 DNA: TGTGCCAGCAGCTTAGTCTTACGTTCAGGGAGTGAGCAGTTCTTC. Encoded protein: CASSLVLRSGSEQFF.

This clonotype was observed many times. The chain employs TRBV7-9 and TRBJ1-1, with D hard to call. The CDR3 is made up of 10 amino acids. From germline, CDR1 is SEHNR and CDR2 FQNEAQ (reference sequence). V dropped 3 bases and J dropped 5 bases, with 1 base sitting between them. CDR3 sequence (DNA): TGTGCCAGCAGCTTGACTGAAGCTTTCTTT. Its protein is CASSLTEAFF.

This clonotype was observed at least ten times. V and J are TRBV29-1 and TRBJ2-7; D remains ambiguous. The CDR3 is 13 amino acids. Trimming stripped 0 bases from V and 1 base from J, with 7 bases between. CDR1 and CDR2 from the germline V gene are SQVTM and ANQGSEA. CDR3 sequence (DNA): TGCAGCGTTGAAGACTCCGGATCCTACGAGCAGTACTTC. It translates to CSVEDSGSYEQYF.

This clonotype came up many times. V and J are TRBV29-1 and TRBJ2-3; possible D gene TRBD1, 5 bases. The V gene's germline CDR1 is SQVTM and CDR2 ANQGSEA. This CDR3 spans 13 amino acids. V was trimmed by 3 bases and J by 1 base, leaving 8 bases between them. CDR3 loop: CSVDKGGTDTQYF. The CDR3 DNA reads TGCAGCGTTGATAAAGGGGGCACAGATACGCAGTATTTT.

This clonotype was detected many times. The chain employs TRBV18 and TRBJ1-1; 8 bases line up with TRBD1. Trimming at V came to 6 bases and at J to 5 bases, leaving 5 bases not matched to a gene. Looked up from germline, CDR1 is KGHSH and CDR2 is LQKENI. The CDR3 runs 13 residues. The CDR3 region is CASSLQGATEAFF. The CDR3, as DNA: TGTGCCAGCTCTCTGCAGGGGGCGACTGAAGCTTTCTTT.

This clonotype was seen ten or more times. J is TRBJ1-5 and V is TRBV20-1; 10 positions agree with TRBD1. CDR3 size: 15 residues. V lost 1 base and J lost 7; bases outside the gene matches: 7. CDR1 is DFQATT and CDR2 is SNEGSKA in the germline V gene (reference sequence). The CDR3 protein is CSARAGTGVVQPQHF. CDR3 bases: TGCAGTGCTAGAGCCGGGACAGGGGTGGTGCAGCCCCAGCATTTT.